This TCR beta chain was obtained from a study of chemoradiotherapy in HPV16-positive cancers. About the research overall: Candidate HPV-specific clones and shared TCR motifs came from two HPV16-positive patients. Study-wide findings and caveats: During treatment, candidate HPV-specific clones and E7-related motifs expanded in tumor. For HPV16-positive patients, expanding HPV-responsive T cells associated with longer recurrence-free survival.

Details on this clone: The antigen remains unidentified.

The table came from immunoSEQ multiplex PCR; TCRdb's copy has only in-frame clones and leaves some out. The table has tens of thousands of clones, approximately 90% seen once; the top ten hold 22%. The CDR3 is made up of 13 amino acids. CDR1 MDHEN and CDR2 SYDVKM come from the germline V gene. Trimming cost V 8 bases and J 6 bases; bases outside gene matches: 10. The input for sequencing was blood, taken from a patient who underwent chemoradiotherapy. The sequence was obtained from a human donor with HPV-associated anogenital cancer. The rearrangement uses TRBV28 and TRBJ2-7; 7 positions match TRBD2. In DNA, the CDR3 is TGTGCCAGCGGAGGGGCTGGGAGGGGCGAGCAGTACTTC. This encodes CASGGAGRGEQYF. The full variable domain, with the rest looked up from reference TRBV28 and TRBJ2-7, is DVKVTQSSRYLVKRTGEKVFLECVQDMDHENMFWYRQDPGLGLRLIYFSYDVKMKEKGDIPEGYSVSREKKERFSLILESASTNQTSMYLCASGGAGRGEQYFGPGTRLTVT.